Presented here are 7 T cell receptor beta chains from one specimen sequenced in a study of blood T cell repertoires in COVID-19. Libraries were prepared by immunoSEQ multiplex PCR; TCRdb keeps only in-frame clonotypes and omits some of them. Of around 100,000 clones listed, approximately 87% are singletons. Sequenced: peripheral blood. These TCRs come from a human donor in a cohort sampled during active COVID-19.

This clone was counted a single time. The chain combines TRBV19 with TRBJ2-3; 12 bases are shared with TRBD2. Per germline, CDR1 LNHDA and CDR2 SQIVND (reference sequence). With 2 bases clipped from V and 2 bases from J, the junction kept 8 bases outside the gene matches. The CDR3 is 18 residues long. CDR3 in amino acids: CASSIFTSGGLLTDTQYF. The DNA of the CDR3 is TGTGCCAGTAGTATATTCACTAGCGGGGGGCTCCTCACAGATACGCAGTATTTT.

This clone occurred once. This rearrangement joins TRBV9 to TRBJ2-1; 9 bases map to TRBD2. CDR1 is SGDLS and CDR2 is YYNGEE in the germline V gene. This CDR3 is 15 amino acids long. With 4 bases clipped from V and 4 bases from J, the junction kept 6 bases outside the gene matches. The CDR3 spells CASSPGTSSYNEQFF. The CDR3 DNA reads TGTGCCAGCAGCCCCGGGACTAGCTCATACAATGAGCAGTTCTTC.

The chain recombines TRBV7-9 with TRBJ2-1; 8 bases line up with TRBD1. After removal of 5 bases from V and 4 bases from J, the junction contained 4 bases not matched to a gene. The CDR3 loop spans 14 amino acids. Germline V gene lookup returns CDR1 SEHNR and CDR2 FQNEAQ (reference sequence). The CDR3 nucleotides read TGTGCCAGCAGCCCAAGGGACAGGTACAATGAGCAGTTCTTC. As protein: CASSPRDRYNEQFF.

The chain carries TRBV14 and TRBJ1-4, with 7 bases lining up with TRBD1. V lost 4 bases and J lost 4; bases outside the gene matches: 9. The CDR3 sequence is 16 residues long. The germline V gene encodes CDR1 SGHDN and CDR2 FVKESK. The CDR3 is CASSRMLGTVNEKLFF. CDR3 bases: TGTGCCAGCAGCCGGATGCTGGGGACAGTTAATGAAAAACTGTTTTTT.

The chain has TRBV5-1 and TRBJ2-7; the D gene is possibly TRBD1 (6 bases). The ends were cut back, 5 bases at V and 0 bases at J, with 15 bases in the middle. The CDR3 runs to 15 residues. Germline lookup yields CDR1 SGHRS and CDR2 YFSETQ. CDR3 in DNA: TGCGCCAGCAGGATTGGGGGCCTGAGCTCCTACGAGCAGTACTTC. Translation gives CASRIGGLSSYEQYF.

The chain joins TRBV4-1 to TRBJ2-5; 10 bases fit TRBD2. Unmatched junction bases numbered 6, after V lost 0 bases and J lost 2 bases. Germline loops: CDR1 MGHRA, CDR2 YSYEKL. This CDR3 has 17 amino acids. The CDR3 here is CASSQEGLAGDQETQYF. In DNA form, the CDR3 reads TGCGCCAGCAGCCAAGAGGGGCTAGCGGGAGATCAAGAGACCCAGTACTTC.

This clone has just a few counts. The gene calls are TRBV4-1 and TRBJ2-7; a weak D match, TRBD2 (6 bases). Germline V lookup: CDR1 MGHRA, CDR2 YSYEKL. This CDR3 is 14 amino acids long. Trimming took off 3 bases at V and 2 bases at J, with 11 bases between the two ends. CDR3 sequence (DNA): TGCGCCAGCAGCCAGCGGGGCAGGGCCTACGAGCAGTACTTC. Translating it yields CASSQRGRAYEQYF.